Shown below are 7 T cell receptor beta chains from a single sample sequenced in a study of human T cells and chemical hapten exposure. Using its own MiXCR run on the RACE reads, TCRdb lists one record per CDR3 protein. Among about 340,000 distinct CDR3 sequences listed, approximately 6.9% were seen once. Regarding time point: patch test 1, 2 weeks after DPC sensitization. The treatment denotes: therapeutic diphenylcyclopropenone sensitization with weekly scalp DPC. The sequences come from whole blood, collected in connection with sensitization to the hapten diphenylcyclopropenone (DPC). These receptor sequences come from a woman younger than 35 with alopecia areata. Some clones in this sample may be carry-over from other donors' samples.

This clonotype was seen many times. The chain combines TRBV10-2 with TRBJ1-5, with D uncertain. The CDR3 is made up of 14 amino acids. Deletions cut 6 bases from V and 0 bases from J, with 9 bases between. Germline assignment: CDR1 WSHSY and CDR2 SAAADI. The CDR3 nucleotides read TGCGCCAGCAGAAGACGGGCTAGCAATCAGCCCCAGCATTTT. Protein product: CASRRRASNQPQHF.

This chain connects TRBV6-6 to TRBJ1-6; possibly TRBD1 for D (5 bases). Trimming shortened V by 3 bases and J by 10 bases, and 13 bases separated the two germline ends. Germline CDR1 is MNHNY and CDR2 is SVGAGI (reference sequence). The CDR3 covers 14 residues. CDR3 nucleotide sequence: TGTGCCAGCAGTTATAAGGGGCCGGGATCACCCCTCCACTTT. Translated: CASSYKGPGSPLHF.

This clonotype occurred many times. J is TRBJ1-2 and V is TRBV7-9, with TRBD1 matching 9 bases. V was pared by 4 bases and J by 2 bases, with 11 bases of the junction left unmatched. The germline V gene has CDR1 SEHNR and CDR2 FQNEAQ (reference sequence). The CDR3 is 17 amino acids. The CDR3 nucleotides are TGTGCCAGCAGCTCCCTCCCTACAGGGGGCGGGAACTATGGCTACACCTTC. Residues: CASSSLPTGGGNYGYTF. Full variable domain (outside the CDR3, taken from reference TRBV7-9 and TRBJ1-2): DTGVSQNPRHKITKRGQNVTFRCDPISEHNRLYWYRQTLGQGPEFLTYFQNEAQLEKSRLLSDRFSAERPKGSFSTLEIQRTEQGDSAMYLCASSSLPTGGGNYGYTFGSGTRLTVV.

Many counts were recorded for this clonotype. The CDR3: CASSHVGGETEAFF. DNA for the CDR3: TGCGCCAGCAGCCACGTTGGGGGTGAAACTGAAGCTTTCTTT. J is TRBJ1-1 and V is TRBV4-3, with a tentative D call TRBD1 (5 bases). Germline CDR1 LGHNA, CDR2 YSLEER. V lost 3 bases and J 5 bases, leaving 13 bases between the germline ends. The CDR3 is made up of 14 amino acids.

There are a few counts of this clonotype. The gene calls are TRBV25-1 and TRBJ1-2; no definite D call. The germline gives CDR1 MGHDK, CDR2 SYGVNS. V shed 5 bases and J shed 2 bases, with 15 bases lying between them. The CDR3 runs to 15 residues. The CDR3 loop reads CASSLGLGGNYGYTF. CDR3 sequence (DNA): TGTGCCAGCAGTTTGGGGTTGGGCGGCAACTATGGCTACACCTTC.

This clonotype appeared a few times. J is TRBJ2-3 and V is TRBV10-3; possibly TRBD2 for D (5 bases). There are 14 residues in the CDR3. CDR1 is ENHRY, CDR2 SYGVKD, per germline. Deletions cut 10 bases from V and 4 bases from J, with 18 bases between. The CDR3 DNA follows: TGTGCCACCGGCCCCCGTAGGGAGCCAGATACGCAGTATTTT. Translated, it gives CATGPRREPDTQYF.

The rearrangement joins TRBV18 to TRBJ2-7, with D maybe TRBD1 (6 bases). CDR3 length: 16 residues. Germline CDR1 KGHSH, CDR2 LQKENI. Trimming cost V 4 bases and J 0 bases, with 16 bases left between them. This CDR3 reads CASSRGTGIHSYEQYF. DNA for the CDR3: TGTGCCAGCTCACGGGGAACAGGGATACACTCCTACGAGCAGTACTTC.